This is a list of T cell receptor beta chains from one sample in a study of T cells in narcolepsy. Using immunoSEQ multiplex PCR, the repertoire was profiled, and TCRdb retains in-frame clones only, with some absent. Here the sample spans over 40,000 clones, approximately 90% being singletons. The specimen was CD45RA- memory CD4+ T cells from PBMCs. Receptors originate from a human donor with narcolepsy. Each CDR3 is given with its conserved first and last residue. The D gene is left open where the match is weak. Clone size is given for some rows only: seen once, a few or many times, or a class if the clone is expanded.

TGCGCCAGCAGCTTGGTGGACAGTAGCTCTGAAGCTTTCTTT	CASSLVDSSSEAFF	.	14	TRBJ1-1	.	TRBV5-1
TGCGCCAGCAGCTTGAAACAGGTGGTCAACGAGCAGTACTTC	CASSLKQVVNEQYF	.	14	TRBJ2-7	.	TRBV5-1
TGTGCCAGCTCACAGGGGGCACTACCTAATGAAAAACTGTTTTTT	CASSQGALPNEKLFF	TRBD1	15	TRBJ1-4	.	TRBV18
TGTGCCAGCAGCTTGCGGCTGCGGGACACCGGGGAGCTGTTTTTT	CASSLRLRDTGELFF	.	15	TRBJ2-2	.	TRBV5-4
TGTGCCAGCAGCCAAGTCCGAGGAGTTACAGGGCCCCAGTACTTC	CASSQVRGVTGPQYF	.	15	TRBJ2-5	.	TRBV14
TGTGCCAGTAGTCCTGCGGGACTAGATTTTTCTGAGCAGTACTTC	CASSPAGLDFSEQYF	TRBD2	15	TRBJ2-7	.	TRBV19
TGTGCCAGCAGCAAATTACGACTAGCGGGAGATCCCTACGAGCAGTACTTC	CASSKLRLAGDPYEQYF	TRBD2	17	TRBJ2-7	.	TRBV11-1
TGTGCCAGTATATCCGGGACAGGGGTGGCTAATGAAAAACTGTTTTTT	CASISGTGVANEKLFF	TRBD1	16	TRBJ1-4	.	TRBV19
TGCGCCAGCAGCCCGGGACAGGGGTCGACCTACGAGCAGTACTTC	CASSPGQGSTYEQYF	TRBD1	15	TRBJ2-7	.	TRBV5-1
TGTGCCAGCCGAAGGACAGGGAGCTATGGCTACACCTTC	CASRRTGSYGYTF	TRBD1	13	TRBJ1-2	few	TRBV27
TGTGCCAGCTCACCAAGACGAGGGTTTGGGGAGCTGTTTTTT	CASSPRRGFGELFF	.	14	TRBJ2-2	.	TRBV18
TGCGCCAGCAGTAACGGGGGGGTGGTCGCGGAGACCCAGTACTTC	CASSNGGVVAETQYF	TRBD2	15	TRBJ2-5	.	TRBV5-1
TGTGCCAGCAGCTTAGCACAGGGTGGCACCGGGGAGCTGTTTTTT	CASSLAQGGTGELFF	.	15	TRBJ2-2	.	TRBV7-6
TGTGCCTGGAGGAACTCTTATGCTAGCTCCTACAATGAGCAGTTCTTC	CAWRNSYASSYNEQFF	.	16	TRBJ2-1	.	TRBV30
TGTGCCAGCAGCTCATTAGAGACCCAGTACTTC	CASSSLETQYF	.	11	TRBJ2-5	.	TRBV7-2
TGTGCCAGCAGCCCCGGGCGGGTCCTCCACTTT	CASSPGRVLHF	.	11	TRBJ1-6	.	TRBV14
TGTGCCTGGACCCGTAGTAGCGCAGAGACCCAGTACTTC	CAWTRSSAETQYF	.	13	TRBJ2-5	.	TRBV30
TGTGCCAGCAGATCAGGAGAGGCAACTAATGAAAAACTGTTTTTT	CASRSGEATNEKLFF	.	15	TRBJ1-4	.	TRBV28
TGTGCCAGCAGCGTAGGAGGAGGTGGCAGGGGGCAAACTGAAGCTTTCTTT	CASSVGGGGRGQTEAFF	TRBD1	17	TRBJ1-1	.	TRBV9
TGTGCCAGCAGACAGGGGTCGGATGGCTACACCTTC	CASRQGSDGYTF	TRBD1	12	TRBJ1-2	.	TRBV6-5
TGTGCCAGCAGCTTAAACAGGGGCCAAGAGACCCAGTACTTC	CASSLNRGQETQYF	TRBD1	14	TRBJ2-5	.	TRBV7-9
TGTGCCAGCAGAAAACAGCTTGCCGGAAACACCATATATTTT	CASRKQLAGNTIYF	.	14	TRBJ1-3	.	TRBV7-9
TGTGCCAGCAGCGTAGAGGCCAGGGGGCTCACTGAAGCTTTCTTT	CASSVEARGLTEAFF	TRBD1	15	TRBJ1-1	.	TRBV9
TGTGCCAGTAGTATCGCGACAGGGTACTACGAGCAGTACTTC	CASSIATGYYEQYF	TRBD1	14	TRBJ2-7	.	TRBV19
TGTGCCAGCAGAGGACAGGGACCCTACGAGCAGTACTTC	CASRGQGPYEQYF	TRBD1	13	TRBJ2-7	.	TRBV6-1
TGTGCCTGGAGTCCGGCCGGGCTGATGGAGACCCAGTACTTC	CAWSPAGLMETQYF	.	14	TRBJ2-5	.	TRBV30
TGTGCTAGTGGGCGGACAGGGGGCTTCGCTGAAGCTTTCTTT	CASGRTGGFAEAFF	TRBD1	14	TRBJ1-1	.	TRBV12-5
TGTGCCAGCAGCTTAGTCGCGGGAGGGGACACCGGGGAGCTGTTTTTT	CASSLVAGGDTGELFF	TRBD2	16	TRBJ2-2	.	TRBV7-2
TGTGCCAGTAGTACGACACCACAGGGGAAGGGCAATCAGCCCCAGCATTTT	CASSTTPQGKGNQPQHF	TRBD1	17	TRBJ1-5	.	TRBV19
TGCAGCGTGGGGACAGGCCCCAACGTTGAAGCTTTCTTT	CSVGTGPNVEAFF	TRBD1	13	TRBJ1-1	.	TRBV29-1
TGTGCCAGCAGCGGGACCTTCACAGATACGCAGTATTTT	CASSGTFTDTQYF	.	13	TRBJ2-3	once	TRBV7-2
TGTGCCAGCAGCGGACGACCGACCGGGGGGACTGAAGCTTTCTTT	CASSGRPTGGTEAFF	.	15	TRBJ1-1	.	TRBV5-6
TGCGCCAGCAGCCAAGGGCGTGACTCTGGAAACACCATATATTTT	CASSQGRDSGNTIYF	.	15	TRBJ1-3	.	TRBV4-1
TGTGCCAGCAGCGTGGGGACAGGGCCACCAGGAAACACCATATATTTT	CASSVGTGPPGNTIYF	TRBD1	16	TRBJ1-3	.	TRBV11-2
TGTGCCAGCAGGGGGACAGAAGTTAATCAGCCCCAGCATTTT	CASRGTEVNQPQHF	TRBD1	14	TRBJ1-5	.	TRBV6-5
TGCGCCAGCAGCCAAGATCTTGTAGCGGGACCGCGATCTGGAAACACCATATATTTT	CASSQDLVAGPRSGNTIYF	.	19	TRBJ1-3	.	TRBV4-3
TGTGCCAGCAGCTTGCAGGAGACCCAGTACTTC	CASSLQETQYF	.	11	TRBJ2-5	.	TRBV5-8
TGTGCCAGCAGTGTAGGGGGGTCCGGGGAGCTGTTTTTT	CASSVGGSGELFF	.	13	TRBJ2-2	.	TRBV6-1
TGTGCCAGTACCTTGGGGGCTGAAGCTTTCTTT	CASTLGAEAFF	.	11	TRBJ1-1	few	TRBV19
TGTGCCAGCAGCCTTAGGGGGGAAGAGACCCAGTACTTC	CASSLRGEETQYF	.	13	TRBJ2-5	.	TRBV5-6
TGTGCCAGCAGCTTGGCCGGGATAAAGTACAATGAGCAGTTCTTC	CASSLAGIKYNEQFF	.	15	TRBJ2-1	.	TRBV5-4
TGTGCCAGCAGTGGGGGGGATTTGGGCAATCAGCCCCAGCATTTT	CASSGGDLGNQPQHF	.	15	TRBJ1-5	once	TRBV2
TGTGCCGTTTCGGCCGGGTTCACCGGGGAGCTGTTTTTT	CAVSAGFTGELFF	.	13	TRBJ2-2	.	TRBV6-1
TGCAGCGTTGAAGACGACAGGTCCTACGAGCAGTACTTC	CSVEDDRSYEQYF	.	13	TRBJ2-7	.	TRBV29-1
TGTGCCAGCAGCCCGGACAGTGATCACAATGAGCAGTTCTTC	CASSPDSDHNEQFF	.	14	TRBJ2-1	few	TRBV5-4
TGTGCTAGTGCGGGGGTGAATGAGCAGTTCTTC	CASAGVNEQFF	.	11	TRBJ2-1	.	TRBV12-5
TGTGCCACCGGACAGGGAGGGAGCTACACCTTC	CATGQGGSYTF	TRBD1	11	TRBJ1-2	.	TRBV6-6
TGTGCCTGGAGCCTCTCCGGGACAAACAATCAGCCCCAGCATTTT	CAWSLSGTNNQPQHF	.	15	TRBJ1-5	.	TRBV30
TGTGCCAGCAGCTTAGACCCTTACACCGGGGAGCTGTTTTTT	CASSLDPYTGELFF	.	14	TRBJ2-2	.	TRBV11-2